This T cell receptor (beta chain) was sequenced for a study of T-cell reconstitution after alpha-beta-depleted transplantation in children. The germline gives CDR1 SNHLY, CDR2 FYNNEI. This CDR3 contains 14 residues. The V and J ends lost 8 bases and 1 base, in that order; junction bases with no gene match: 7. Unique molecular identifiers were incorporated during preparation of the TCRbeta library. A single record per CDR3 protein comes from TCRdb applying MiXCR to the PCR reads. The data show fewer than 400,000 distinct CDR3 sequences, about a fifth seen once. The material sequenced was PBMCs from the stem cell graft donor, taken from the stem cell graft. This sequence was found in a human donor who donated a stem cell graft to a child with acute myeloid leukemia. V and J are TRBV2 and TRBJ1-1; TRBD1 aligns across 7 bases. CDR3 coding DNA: TGTGCCAGCCGGGGGACAGCCGAGAACACTGAAGCTTTCTTT. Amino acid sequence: CASRGTAENTEAFF.